The 21 T cell receptor beta chains given below trace back to one sample, sequenced in a study of Graves' ophthalmopathy and Graves' hyperthyroidism (dated by TCRdb to 2017 to 2018). Instrument used: Illumina HiSeq 2000. TCR beta CDR3 regions were amplified from RNA transcripts for repertoire sequencing. The first round was an RT-PCR using HTBI primers with the Qiagen OneStep RT-PCR kit, and this first round was followed by a second-round multiplex PCR, then size selection and purification. TCRdb passed the public sequencing reads through fastp at Q25 and MiXCR, retaining productive beta sequences. All rows with the same CDR3 protein become a single entry with the most common DNA and genes. The table for this sample lists 900,000 to 1,200,000 distinct CDR3 sequences; approximately 35% of them were counted only once. Of the sample, roughly 11% falls within the top ten clones. Sequencing was performed on peripheral blood or thyroid tissue (not recorded which). The receptor set was obtained from an adult man with Graves' hyperthyroidism.

This clonotype was seen at least ten times. The gene calls are TRBV10-3 and TRBJ2-2, with unresolved D. The CDR3 runs to 12 residues. Trimming stripped 6 bases from V and 10 bases from J, with 12 bases between. Germline V lookup: CDR1 ENHRY, CDR2 SYGVKD. Here the CDR3 reads CAIRRSLEELFF. The CDR3 region has the DNA TGTGCCATCAGACGTTCGCTGGAGGAGCTGTTTTTT.

The chain has TRBV15 and TRBJ1-4; D may be TRBD1 (6 bases). The length of the CDR3 is 16 residues. Germline V gives CDR1 LNHNV, CDR2 YYDKDF (reference sequence). V dropped 3 bases and J dropped 9 bases, with 20 bases sitting between them. The CDR3 region has the DNA TGTGCCACCAGCAGGCGGCTGGGGGACATTCCGAAAAAACTGTTTTTT. This encodes CATSRRLGDIPKKLFF.

This clonotype was seen ten or more times. The gene calls are TRBV2 and TRBJ1-5; D is undetermined. Trimming took 3 bases from V and 1 from J, leaving 4 bases between them. CDR1 and CDR2 (germline): SNHLY, FYNNEI. This CDR3 is built from 13 residues. The CDR3 reads CASSDQSNQPQHF. CDR3 bases: TGTGCCAGCAGTGATCAGAGCAATCAGCCCCAGCATTTT. The full variable domain, with the rest looked up from reference TRBV2 and TRBJ1-5, is EPEVTQTPSHQVTQMGQEVILRCVPISNHLYFYWYRQILGQKVEFLVSFYNNEISEKSEIFDDQFSVERPDGSNFTLKIRSTKLEDSAMYFCASSDQSNQPQHFGDGTRLSIL.

CDR3 sequence (DNA): TGTGCCAGCAGTTTCCGACGAGCGAACACCGGGGAGCTGTTTTTT. As protein: CASSFRRANTGELFF. The chain couples TRBV12-3 or TRBV12-4 to TRBJ2-2, with D uncertain. Trimming shortened V by 3 bases and J by 0 bases, and 8 bases separated the two germline ends. The CDR3 spans 15 residues.

There are many counts of this clonotype. The rearrangement joins TRBV24-1 to TRBJ1-1, with D tentatively TRBD1 (5 bases). Germline CDR1 is KGHDR and CDR2 is SFDVKD. The CDR3 has 12 residues. V lost 7 bases to trimming and J lost 3 bases, with 8 bases between them. The chain's CDR3 is CATRGLYTEAFF. CDR3 DNA: TGTGCCACCAGGGGACTGTACACTGAAGCTTTCTTT.

This clonotype was found many times. The chain couples TRBV7-9 to TRBJ1-2; tentative D call: TRBD1 (5 bases). The ends were cut back, 1 base at V and 6 bases at J, with 6 bases in the middle. CDR3 length: 12 residues. Germline-derived CDR1 and CDR2 are SEHNR and FQNEAQ (reference sequence). CDR3 loop: CASSLGGDGYTF. In nucleotides, the CDR3 is TGTGCCAGCAGCTTAGGGGGGGATGGCTACACCTTC.

This clonotype appeared many times. The J gene is TRBJ2-7, the V gene TRBV7-2; 12 positions match TRBD2. CDR1 and CDR2 from the germline V gene are SGHTA and FQGNSA. The J segment lost 3 bases and the V segment lost 5 bases, leaving 8 bases of the junction unmatched. The CDR3 has 16 residues. The CDR3, as DNA: TGTGCCAGCAGCAAGCTAGCGGGAGGGCCCCACTACGAGCAGTACTTC. This sequence encodes CASSKLAGGPHYEQYF.

This clonotype was seen ten or more times. CDR3 region: CASSSDSGSYEQYF. The CDR3, as DNA: TGTGCCAGCAGCTCAGACAGCGGGAGTTACGAGCAGTACTTC. V gene TRBV11-2 combines with J gene TRBJ2-7, with 8 bases that match TRBD2. CDR3 size: 14 residues. Trimming at V came to 4 bases and at J to 4 bases, leaving 6 bases not matched to a gene. The V gene's germline CDR1 is SGHAT and CDR2 FQNNGV.

The chain uses TRBV10-3 and TRBJ2-4; maybe TRBD2 (5 bases). The CDR3 has 16 residues. Germline CDR1 reads ENHRY; CDR2 reads SYGVKD. Trimming pared 8 bases from V and 0 bases from J, leaving 17 bases between. CDR3 region: CAIARGNNEAKNIQYF. The CDR3 bases are TGTGCCATCGCCCGGGGAAACAATGAAGCCAAAAACATTCAGTACTTC.

The chain carries TRBV28 and TRBJ2-5; perhaps TRBD2 as D (5 bases). This CDR3 has 13 amino acids. The germline V gene has CDR1 MDHEN and CDR2 SYDVKM. Trimming stripped 3 bases from V and 5 bases from J, with 10 bases between. CDR3 nucleotide sequence: TGTGCCAGCAGTTTTAGAGGGATCGAGACCCAGTACTTC. This codes for CASSFRGIETQYF. The whole variable domain, remainder taken from reference TRBV28 and TRBJ2-5, is DVKVTQSSRYLVKRTGEKVFLECVQDMDHENMFWYRQDPGLGLRLIYFSYDVKMKEKGDIPEGYSVSREKKERFSLILESASTNQTSMYLCASSFRGIETQYFGPGTRLLVL.

This clonotype occurred many times. CDR3 region: CASNTGLGANVLTF. For the CDR3, the DNA is TGTGCCAGTAACACAGGGCTTGGGGCCAACGTCCTGACTTTC. This chain connects TRBV19 to TRBJ2-6; tentative D call: TRBD1 (6 bases). The CDR3 is 14 amino acids. The V gene lost 7 bases and the J gene lost 3 bases, with 10 bases spanning the gap. Per the germline V gene, CDR1 is LNHDA and CDR2 is SQIVND (reference sequence).

There are a few counts of this clonotype. The rearrangement links TRBV11-3 to TRBJ1-3; 8 bases map to TRBD1. Germline V gives CDR1 SGHNT, CDR2 YENEEA. V dropped 4 bases and J dropped 3; count of bases not matched to a gene: 5. The CDR3 runs to 15 residues. The CDR3: CASSSPDRVGNTIYF. For the CDR3, the DNA is TGTGCCAGCAGCTCCCCGGACAGGGTTGGAAACACCATATATTTT.

This clonotype has more than one count but fewer than ten. This chain joins TRBV4-3 and TRBJ1-1; D is possibly TRBD1 (6 bases). V lost 4 bases to trimming and J lost 10 bases, with 16 bases between them. The CDR3 extends over 13 amino acids. Germline V gives CDR1 LGHNA, CDR2 YSLEER. The CDR3 coding sequence is TGCGCCAGCAGCCTCAGCCCAGGGGAAAGAGCTTTCTTT. Translated, it gives CASSLSPGERAFF.

This clonotype came up many times. The V call is TRBV29-1, the J call TRBJ1-5, with a weak D call TRBD1 (5 bases). The ends were cut back, 6 bases at V and 5 bases at J, with 17 bases in the middle. This CDR3 is 14 amino acids long. Germline V gene data show CDR1 as SQVTM and CDR2 as ANQGSEA. The CDR3: CSVAGGIGDQPQHF. The CDR3 bases are TGCAGCGTCGCGGGGGGGATAGGGGATCAGCCCCAGCATTTT.

The chain has TRBV6-5 and TRBJ2-2; D tentatively reads TRBD1 or TRBD2 (5 bases each). The length of the CDR3 is 13 residues. V lost 2 bases and J lost 7, with 8 bases in between. CDR1 is MNHEY, CDR2 SVGAGI, per germline. The CDR3 bases are TGTGCCAGCAGTTACGGGGGAGACGGGGAGCTGTTTTTT. Protein product: CASSYGGDGELFF.

The chain uses TRBV9 and TRBJ1-4; D ambiguous. Between the trimmed V and J ends, which lost 4 bases and 3 bases, there was a span of 19 bases. The length of the CDR3 is 17 residues. The germline V gene has CDR1 SGDLS and CDR2 YYNGEE. CDR3 loop: CASSFKTVDAANEKLFF. The CDR3 bases are TGTGCCAGCAGCTTTAAGACGGTTGACGCAGCTAATGAAAAACTGTTTTTT.

The table lists this clonotype with many counts. The chain couples TRBV20-1 to TRBJ2-7, with D perhaps assigned TRBD1 or TRBD2 (5 bases each). CDR3 length: 14 amino acids. V lost 6 bases and J 1 base, leaving 16 bases between the germline ends. In germline, CDR1 is DFQATT, CDR2 SNEGSKA (reference sequence). In DNA form, the CDR3 reads TGCAGTGCGGTCCCCGGGACCGTATCCTACGAGCAGTACTTC. It is translated as CSAVPGTVSYEQYF.

This chain joins TRBV7-3 and TRBJ2-7; D is tentatively TRBD1 or TRBD2 (5 bases each). Germline values: CDR1 SGHTA, CDR2 FQGTGA. This CDR3 is 15 amino acids long. Trimming pared 8 bases from V and 0 bases from J, leaving 17 bases between. CDR3 sequence: CASGYGDGRSYEQYF. The CDR3 DNA reads TGTGCCAGCGGTTACGGGGACGGTCGCTCCTACGAGCAGTACTTC.

V is TRBV28 and J is TRBJ2-5; D might be TRBD1 (6 bases). Trimming pared 6 bases from V and 2 bases from J, leaving 16 bases between. The CDR3 length is 15 residues. CDR1 MDHEN and CDR2 SYDVKM come from the germline V gene. The CDR3, as DNA: TGTGCCAGCAGCTCCCCACAGGGTCAGCAAGAGACCCAGTACTTC. Translating gives CASSSPQGQQETQYF.

This clonotype was found many times. The CDR3: CSAPGQGGTEAFF. The CDR3 DNA follows: TGCAGCGCTCCGGGACAGGGTGGGACTGAAGCTTTCTTT. The chain couples TRBV29-1 to TRBJ1-1, with TRBD1 matching 9 bases. The V gene end was trimmed by 7 bases and the J gene end by 5 bases; junction bases not matched to a gene: 8. CDR1 is SQVTM and CDR2 is ANQGSEA in the germline V gene. This CDR3 has 13 amino acids.

This clonotype has a single count. The chain employs TRBV19 and TRBJ1-1, with 7 bases fitting TRBD1. This CDR3 is 15 amino acids long. Germline CDR1 and CDR2: LNHDA and SQIVND (reference sequence). With 11 bases clipped from V and 5 bases from J, the junction kept 17 bases outside the gene matches. CDR3 loop: CAWTSYRQGWTEAFF. The DNA for the CDR3 is TGTGCCTGGACTTCTTACAGACAGGGTTGGACTGAAGCTTTCTTT. Looking up the rest from reference TRBV19 and TRBJ1-1 gives the full variable domain: DGGITQSPKYLFRKEGQNVTLSCEQNLNHDAMYWYRQDPGQGLRLIYYSQIVNDFQKGDIAEGYSVSREKKESFPLTVTSAQKNPTAFYLCAWTSYRQGWTEAFFGQGTRLTVV.